Listed here are 2 T cell receptor beta chains from one sample, sequenced in a study of blood T cell repertoires in COVID-19. Clones were read by immunoSEQ multiplex PCR, and TCRdb kept only the in-frame ones, dropping some. Counted here are about 220,000 clones, approximately 80% occurring once; the ten biggest clones make up about 10%. The specimen sequenced was peripheral blood. These receptors came from a man aged 50 to 60 with active or convalescent COVID-19.

The rearrangement links TRBV27 to TRBJ2-5; the match to TRBD2 covers 10 bases. The CDR3 is 16 residues long. The germline CDR1 and CDR2 sequences are MNHEY and SMNVEV (reference sequence). The V and J ends lost 0 bases and 0 bases, in that order; junction bases with no gene match: 1. The chain's CDR3 is CASSLSGLANQETQYF. Here the CDR3 DNA reads TGTGCCAGCAGTTTATCGGGACTAGCGAACCAAGAGACCCAGTACTTC.

This sequence joins TRBV27 and TRBJ2-2, with D unresolved. The CDR3 totals 13 residues. Germline V gene data show CDR1 as MNHEY and CDR2 as SMNVEV (reference sequence). V lost 6 bases and J lost 5, with 10 bases in between. CDR3 sequence: CASSRTGTGELFF. In nucleotides, the CDR3 is TGTGCCAGCAGCCGAACGGGTACCGGGGAGCTGTTTTTT.